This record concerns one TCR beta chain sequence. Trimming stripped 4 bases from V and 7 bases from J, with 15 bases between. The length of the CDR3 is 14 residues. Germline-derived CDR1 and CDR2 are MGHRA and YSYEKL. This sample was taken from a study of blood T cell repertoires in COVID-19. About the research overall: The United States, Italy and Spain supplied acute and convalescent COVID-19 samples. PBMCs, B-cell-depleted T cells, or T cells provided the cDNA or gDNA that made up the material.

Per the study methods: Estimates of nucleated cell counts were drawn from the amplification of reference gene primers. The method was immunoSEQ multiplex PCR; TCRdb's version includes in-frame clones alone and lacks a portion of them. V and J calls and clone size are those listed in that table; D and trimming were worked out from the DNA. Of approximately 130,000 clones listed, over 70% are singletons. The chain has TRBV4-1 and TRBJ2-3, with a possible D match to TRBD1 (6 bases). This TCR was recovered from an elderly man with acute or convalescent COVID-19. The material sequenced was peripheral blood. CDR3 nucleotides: TGCGCCAGCAGCCCCCAGGGGTGGATGAATACGCAGTATTTT. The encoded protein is CASSPQGWMNTQYF.